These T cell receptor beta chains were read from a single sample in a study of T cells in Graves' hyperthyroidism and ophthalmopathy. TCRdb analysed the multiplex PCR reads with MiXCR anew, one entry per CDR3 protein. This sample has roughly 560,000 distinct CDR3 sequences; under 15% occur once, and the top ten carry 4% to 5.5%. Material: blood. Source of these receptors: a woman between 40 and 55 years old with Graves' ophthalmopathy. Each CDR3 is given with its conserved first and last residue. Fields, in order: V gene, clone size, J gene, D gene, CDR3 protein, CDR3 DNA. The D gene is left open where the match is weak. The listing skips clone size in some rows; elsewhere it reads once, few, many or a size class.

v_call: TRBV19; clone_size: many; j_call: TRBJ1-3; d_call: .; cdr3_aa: CASSKSQTGPSGNTIYF; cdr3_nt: TGTGCCAGTAGTAAAAGCCAAACGGGCCCCTCTGGAAACACCATATATTTT
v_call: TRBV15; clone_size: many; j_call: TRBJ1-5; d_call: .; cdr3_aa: CATSRDRAHNQPQHF; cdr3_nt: TGTGCCACCAGCAGAGATAGGGCCCACAATCAGCCCCAGCATTTT
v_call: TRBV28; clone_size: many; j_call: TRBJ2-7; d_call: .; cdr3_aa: CASSQTSALLTYEQYF; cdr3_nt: TGTGCCAGCAGTCAGACCAGCGCCTTACTAACCTACGAGCAGTACTTC
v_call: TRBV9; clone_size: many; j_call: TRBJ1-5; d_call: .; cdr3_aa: CASSVGFGGSQPQHF; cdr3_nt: TGTGCCAGCAGCGTAGGTTTCGGGGGTTCGCAGCCCCAGCATTTT
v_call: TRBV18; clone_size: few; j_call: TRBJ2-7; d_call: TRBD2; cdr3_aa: CASSSTSGNYEQYF; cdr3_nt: TGTGCCAGCTCATCAACTAGCGGGAACTACGAGCAGTACTTC
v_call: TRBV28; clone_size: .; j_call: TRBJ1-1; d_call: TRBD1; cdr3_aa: CASSRGTGPPGTEAFF; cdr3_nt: TGTGCCAGCAGTCGTGGGACAGGACCGCCGGGGACTGAAGCTTTCTTT
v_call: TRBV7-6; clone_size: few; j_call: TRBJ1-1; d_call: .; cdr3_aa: CASSSEGVLGNTEAFF; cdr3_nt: TGTGCCAGCAGCTCGGAAGGGGTCCTAGGGAACACTGAAGCTTTCTTT
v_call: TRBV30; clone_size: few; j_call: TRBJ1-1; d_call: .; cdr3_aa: CAGGRSEAFF; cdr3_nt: TGTGCCGGAGGGAGGTCTGAAGCTTTCTTT
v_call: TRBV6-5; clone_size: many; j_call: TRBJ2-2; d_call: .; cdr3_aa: CASSYVTRELFF; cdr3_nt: TGTGCCAGCAGTTACGTAACCAGGGAGCTGTTTTTT
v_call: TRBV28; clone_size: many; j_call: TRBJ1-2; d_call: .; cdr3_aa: CASSGDGYSGYTF; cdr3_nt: TGTGCCAGCAGTGGAGACGGGTATTCTGGCTACACCTTC
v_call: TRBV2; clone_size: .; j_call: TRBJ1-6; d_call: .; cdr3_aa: CASRGEGYNSPLHF; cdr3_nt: TGTGCCAGCAGGGGCGAGGGATATAATTCACCCCTCCACTTT
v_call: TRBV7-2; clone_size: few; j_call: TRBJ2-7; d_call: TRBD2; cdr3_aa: CASSLVGTSRYEQYF; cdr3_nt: TGTGCCAGCAGCTTAGTGGGGACTAGCAGATACGAGCAGTACTTC
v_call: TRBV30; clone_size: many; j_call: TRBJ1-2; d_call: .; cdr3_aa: CAWSVQRGGDGYTF; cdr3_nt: TGTGCCTGGAGTGTACAGCGAGGGGGAGATGGCTACACCTTC
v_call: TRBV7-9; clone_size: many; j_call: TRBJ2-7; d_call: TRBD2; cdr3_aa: CASSAPSGSSYEQYF; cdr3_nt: TGTGCCAGCAGCGCACCTAGCGGGAGCTCCTACGAGCAGTACTTC
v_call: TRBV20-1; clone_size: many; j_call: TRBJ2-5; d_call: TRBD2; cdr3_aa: CSAREGLVGTSGRVEETQYF; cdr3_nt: TGCAGTGCTAGAGAGGGGCTCGTAGGGACTAGCGGGAGAGTGGAAGAGACCCAGTACTTC
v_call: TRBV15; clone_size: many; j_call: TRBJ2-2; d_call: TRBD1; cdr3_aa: CATSRGYDRGRANTGELFF; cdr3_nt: TGTGCCACCAGCAGAGGATACGACAGGGGGCGAGCGAACACCGGGGAGCTGTTTTTT
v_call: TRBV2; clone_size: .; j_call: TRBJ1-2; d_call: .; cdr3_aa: CASNWGGASYCYTF; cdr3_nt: TGTGCCAGCAATTGGGGGGGCGCCAGCTATTGCTACACCTTC
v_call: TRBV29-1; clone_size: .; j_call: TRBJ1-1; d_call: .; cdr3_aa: CSVAGSAGQFEAFF; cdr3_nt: TGCAGCGTTGCTGGTTCGGCAGGCCAATTTGAAGCTTTCTTT
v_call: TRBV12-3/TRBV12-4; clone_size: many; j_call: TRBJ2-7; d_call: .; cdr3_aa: CASSMGRGKGYEQYF; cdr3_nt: TGTGCCAGCAGTATGGGCAGGGGAAAGGGCTACGAGCAGTACTTC
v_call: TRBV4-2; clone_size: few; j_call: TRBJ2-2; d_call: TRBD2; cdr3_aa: CASSQRGSGVTTGELFF; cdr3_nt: TGTGCCAGCAGCCAACGGGGTAGCGGGGTGACCACCGGGGAGCTGTTTTTT
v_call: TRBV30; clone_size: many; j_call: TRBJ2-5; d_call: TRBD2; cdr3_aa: CAWTSGAYQETQYF; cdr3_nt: TGTGCCTGGACTAGCGGGGCGTACCAAGAGACCCAGTACTTC
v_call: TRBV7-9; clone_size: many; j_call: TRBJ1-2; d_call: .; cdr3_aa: CASSFAQGGGYTF; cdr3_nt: TGTGCCAGCAGCTTTGCCCAGGGAGGTGGCTACACCTTC
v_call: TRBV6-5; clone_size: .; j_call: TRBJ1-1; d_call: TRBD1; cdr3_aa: CASSYLARDRGYTEAFF; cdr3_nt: TGTGCCAGCAGTTACTTGGCCCGGGACAGGGGGTACACTGAAGCTTTCTTT
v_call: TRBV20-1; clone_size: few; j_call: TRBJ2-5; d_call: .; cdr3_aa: CSAERAGTGETQYF; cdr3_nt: TGCAGTGCTGAGAGGGCGGGGACCGGAGAGACCCAGTACTTC
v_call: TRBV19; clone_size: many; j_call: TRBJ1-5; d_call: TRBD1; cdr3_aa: CASSIRQGPVYSNQPQHF; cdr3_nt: TGTGCCAGTAGTATTAGACAGGGCCCCGTGTATAGCAATCAGCCCCAGCATTTT
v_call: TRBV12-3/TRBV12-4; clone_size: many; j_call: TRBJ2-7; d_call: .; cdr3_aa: CASSPRVYEQYF; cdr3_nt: TGTGCCAGCAGTCCCAGGGTCTACGAGCAGTACTTC
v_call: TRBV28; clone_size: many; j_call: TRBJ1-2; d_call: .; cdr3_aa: CASRQPTNYGYTF; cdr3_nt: TGTGCCAGTAGACAGCCCACTAACTATGGCTACACCTTC
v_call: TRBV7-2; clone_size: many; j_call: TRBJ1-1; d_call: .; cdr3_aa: CASSWDIRENTEAFF; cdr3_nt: TGTGCCAGCAGCTGGGACATTAGGGAGAACACTGAAGCTTTCTTT
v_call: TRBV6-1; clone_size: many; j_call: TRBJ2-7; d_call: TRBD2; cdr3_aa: CASTLDGGLSYEQYF; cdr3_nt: TGTGCCAGCACCTTAGATGGGGGACTATCCTACGAGCAGTACTTC
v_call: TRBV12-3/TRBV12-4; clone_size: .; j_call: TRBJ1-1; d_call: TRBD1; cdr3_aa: CASSPRDRGNPKAFF; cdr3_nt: TGTGCCAGCAGTCCGCGAGACAGGGGGAACCCAAAAGCTTTCTTT
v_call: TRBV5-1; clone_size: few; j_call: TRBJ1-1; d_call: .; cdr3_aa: CASSFGQGGVNTEAFF; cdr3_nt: TGCGCCAGCAGCTTTGGCCAAGGGGGAGTGAACACTGAAGCTTTCTTT
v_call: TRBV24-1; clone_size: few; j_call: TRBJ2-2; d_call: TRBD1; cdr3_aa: CATEGTANTGELFF; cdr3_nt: TGTGCCACCGAGGGGACAGCGAACACCGGGGAGCTGTTTTTT
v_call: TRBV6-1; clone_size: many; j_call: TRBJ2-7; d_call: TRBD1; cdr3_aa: CASRPNPGQGAGKQYF; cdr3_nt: TGTGCCAGCAGGCCTAACCCGGGACAGGGGGCGGGGAAGCAGTACTTC
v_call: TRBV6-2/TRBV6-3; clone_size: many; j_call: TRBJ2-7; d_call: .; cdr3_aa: CASSYEAIYYEQYF; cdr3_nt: TGTGCCAGCAGTTACGAAGCGATTTACTACGAGCAGTACTTC
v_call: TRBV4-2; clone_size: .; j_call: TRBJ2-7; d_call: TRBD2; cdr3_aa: CASSQDYGGSPYEQYF; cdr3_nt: TGTGCCAGCAGCCAAGATTACGGCGGGAGTCCTTACGAGCAGTACTTC
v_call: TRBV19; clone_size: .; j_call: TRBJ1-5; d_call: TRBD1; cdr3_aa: CASSEQGAWGNQPQHF; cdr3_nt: TGTGCCAGTAGTGAACAGGGGGCTTGGGGCAATCAGCCCCAGCATTTT
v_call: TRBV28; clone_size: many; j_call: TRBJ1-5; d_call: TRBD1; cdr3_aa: CASSRDSYQPQHF; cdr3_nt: TGTGCCAGCAGCCGGGACAGTTATCAGCCCCAGCATTTT
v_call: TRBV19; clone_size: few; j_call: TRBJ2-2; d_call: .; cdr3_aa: CASSTPRARGDTGELFF; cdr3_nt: TGTGCCAGTAGCACCCCCCGGGCCCGGGGAGACACCGGGGAGCTGTTTTTT
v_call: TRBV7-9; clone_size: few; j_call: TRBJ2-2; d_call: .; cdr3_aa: CASSSNALTGELFF; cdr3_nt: TGTGCCAGCAGCTCCAACGCGCTCACCGGGGAGCTGTTTTTT
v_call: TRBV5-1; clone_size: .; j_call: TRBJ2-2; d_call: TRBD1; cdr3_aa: CASSGTGTGLGTGELFF; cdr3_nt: TGCGCCAGCAGCGGGACCGGGACAGGGTTGGGCACCGGGGAGCTGTTTTTT
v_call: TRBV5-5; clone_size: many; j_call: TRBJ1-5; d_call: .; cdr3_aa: CASSLEQGYNQPQHF; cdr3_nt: TGTGCCAGCAGCTTGGAACAGGGTTACAATCAGCCCCAGCATTTT
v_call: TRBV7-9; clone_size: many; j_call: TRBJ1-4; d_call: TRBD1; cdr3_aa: CASSKGQGSEKLFF; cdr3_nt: TGTGCCAGCAGCAAGGGACAGGGGAGTGAAAAACTGTTTTTT
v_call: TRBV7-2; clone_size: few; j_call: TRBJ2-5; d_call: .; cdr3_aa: CASSEFGGAETQYF; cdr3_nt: TGTGCCAGCAGCGAATTTGGGGGGGCAGAGACCCAGTACTTC
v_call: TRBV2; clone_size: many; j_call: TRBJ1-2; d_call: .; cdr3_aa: CASSARQVNGYTF; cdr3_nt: TGTGCCAGCAGTGCGCGTCAGGTTAATGGCTACACCTTC
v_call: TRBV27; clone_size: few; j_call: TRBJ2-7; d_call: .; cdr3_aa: CASSSSFPLRDEQYF; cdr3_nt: TGTGCCAGCAGTTCGAGTTTCCCGCTAAGGGATGAGCAGTACTTC
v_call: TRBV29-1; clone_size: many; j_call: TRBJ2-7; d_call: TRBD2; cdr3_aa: CSVGLARTYEQYF; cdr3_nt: TGCAGCGTGGGACTAGCGCGTACCTACGAGCAGTACTTC
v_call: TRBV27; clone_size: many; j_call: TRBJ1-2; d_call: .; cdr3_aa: CASSLPGGQGYTF; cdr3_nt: TGTGCCAGCAGTTTACCCGGGGGCCAGGGCTACACCTTC
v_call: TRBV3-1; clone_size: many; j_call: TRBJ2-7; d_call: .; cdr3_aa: CASSQQGTYEQYF; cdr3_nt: TGTGCCAGCAGCCAACAGGGTACCTACGAGCAGTACTTC
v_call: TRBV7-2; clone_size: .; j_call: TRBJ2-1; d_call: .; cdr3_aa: CASNSGSGSYNEQFF; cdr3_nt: TGTGCCAGCAACTCTGGGTCAGGGAGCTACAATGAGCAGTTCTTC
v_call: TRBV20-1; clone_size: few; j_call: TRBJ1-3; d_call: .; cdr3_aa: CSARGTASGNTIYF; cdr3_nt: TGCAGTGCTAGAGGGACAGCCTCTGGAAACACCATATATTTT
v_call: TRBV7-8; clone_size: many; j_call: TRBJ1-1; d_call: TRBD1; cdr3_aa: CASSLSGTGMNTEAFF; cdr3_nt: TGTGCCAGCAGCTTATCCGGGACAGGAATGAACACTGAAGCTTTCTTT
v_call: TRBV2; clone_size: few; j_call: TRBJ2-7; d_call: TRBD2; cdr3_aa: CASSLGREAYEQYF; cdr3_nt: TGTGCCAGCAGCCTAGGGAGGGAAGCCTACGAGCAGTACTTC
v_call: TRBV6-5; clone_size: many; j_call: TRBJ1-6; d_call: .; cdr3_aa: CASSYRGPDSPLHF; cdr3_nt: TGTGCCAGCAGTTACAGAGGGCCGGATTCACCCCTCCACTTT
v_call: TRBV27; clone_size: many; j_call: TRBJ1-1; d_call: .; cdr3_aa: CASRTPKNTEAFF; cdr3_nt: TGTGCCAGCCGAACCCCCAAGAACACTGAAGCTTTCTTT